The 26 T cell receptor beta chains below come from one sample, sequenced in a study of T cells after posttransplantation cyclophosphamide. The protocol was immunoSEQ multiplex PCR, while the TCRdb copy is restricted to in-frame clones and leaves out a portion. The specimen has just over 25,000 clones, none found just once. The sequenced sample consisted of PBMCs. The receptors originated from a man in his fifties in good health, CMV-negative, and a related stem cell transplant donor.

There are many counts of this clone. V and J are TRBV5-4 and TRBJ1-4; 8 nucleotides agree with TRBD1. The CDR3 consists of 15 residues. Germline CDR1 reads SGHNT; CDR2 reads YYREEE (reference sequence). The trim removed 3 bases at V and 7 bases at J, leaving 8 bases unmatched. The CDR3 loop is CASSSTTGAGEKLFF. In DNA form, the CDR3 reads TGTGCCAGCAGCTCTACGACAGGGGCAGGTGAAAAACTGTTTTTT.

This clone was observed many times. The J gene is TRBJ1-1, the V gene TRBV2; D is perhaps TRBD1 (6 bases). Trimming cost V 8 bases and J 3 bases, with 16 bases left between them. There are 14 residues in the CDR3. The germline V gene encodes CDR1 SNHLY and CDR2 FYNNEI. This chain's CDR3 is CASAYRAGDTEAFF. The CDR3 DNA reads TGTGCCAGCGCATACAGGGCTGGGGACACTGAAGCTTTCTTT.

This clone was counted at least ten times. V and J are TRBV30 and TRBJ1-4; 8 bases line up with TRBD1. With 1 base clipped from V and 7 bases from J, the junction kept 11 bases outside the gene matches. This CDR3 is built from 16 residues. Germline lookup yields CDR1 GTSNPN and CDR2 SVGIG (reference sequence). The CDR3: CAWSAPAGGSREKLFF. The CDR3 region has the DNA TGTGCCTGGAGTGCCCCGGCAGGGGGCAGTCGTGAAAAACTGTTTTTT.

This clone was recorded at least ten times. The J gene is TRBJ2-1, the V gene TRBV5-1, with 15 bases that match TRBD2. The junction had 9 bases not matched to a gene; V was cut back by 2 bases and J by 6 bases. This CDR3 has 18 residues. Germline V gene data show CDR1 as SGHRS and CDR2 as YFSETQ. CDR3 amino acids: CASSFGTSGRTRSNEQFF. CDR3 nucleotide sequence: TGCGCCAGCAGCTTTGGGACTAGCGGGAGGACGCGCTCCAATGAGCAGTTCTTC. The full variable domain, completed using reference TRBV5-1 and TRBJ2-1, is KAGVTQTPRYLIKTRGQQVTLSCSPISGHRSVSWYQQTPGQGLQFLFEYFSETQRNKGNFPGRFSGRQFSNSRSEMNVSTLELGDSALYLCASSFGTSGRTRSNEQFFGPGTRLTVL.

There are many counts of this clone. The genes are TRBV10-3 and TRBJ1-5; 12 bases align to TRBD1. The CDR3 spans 14 residues. The V and J ends lost 5 bases and 7 bases, in that order; junction bases with no gene match: 3. The germline gives CDR1 ENHRY, CDR2 SYGVKD. The CDR3 DNA reads TGTGCCATCAGTCCGGGACAGGGGGCCCAGCCCCAGCATTTT. It specifies CAISPGQGAQPQHF.

This clone was detected many times. The chain combines TRBV19 with TRBJ2-1; 9 bases are shared with TRBD2. The CDR3 has 15 residues. Germline V gene lookup returns CDR1 LNHDA and CDR2 SQIVND (reference sequence). J was trimmed by 9 bases and V by 6 bases; bases with no gene match: 12. In DNA, the CDR3 is TGTGCCAGTAGCTCTATCCTAGCGGGGCTCCCTGAGCAGTTCTTC. This sequence encodes CASSSILAGLPEQFF.

This clone has ten or more counts. The rearrangement joins TRBV15 to TRBJ1-4, with D possibly matching TRBD1 (5 bases). Trimming removed 2 bases at V and 8 bases at J, with 21 bases between. Germline V gene sequence: CDR1 LNHNV, CDR2 YYDKDF (reference sequence). This CDR3 spans 17 amino acids. The CDR3 spells CATSRTGGIQLGEKLFF. The DNA of the CDR3 is TGTGCCACCAGCAGAACTGGGGGGATCCAATTAGGGGAAAAACTGTTTTTT.

This clone occurred many times. The chain has TRBV10-3 and TRBJ2-4; TRBD1 matches at 9 bases. Germline CDR1 and CDR2: ENHRY and SYGVKD. V lost 5 bases, J lost 3 bases, and 14 bases stayed unmatched. The CDR3 runs 18 residues. The CDR3 nucleotides are TGTGCCATCAGTCAAGGCCCACCGGGACAGGGTAGCAAAAACATTCAGTACTTC. Protein sequence: CAISQGPPGQGSKNIQYF.

This clone was seen at least ten times. The CDR3 protein is CASTKDRGRGNTIYF. CDR3 nucleotides: TGTGCCAGCACTAAGGACAGGGGGAGAGGAAACACCATATATTTT. J is TRBJ1-3 and V is TRBV6-1, with 10 positions matching TRBD1. This CDR3 contains 15 residues. The ends lost 7 bases at V and 4 bases at J; junction bases unmatched: 7. The germline V gene encodes CDR1 MNHNS and CDR2 SASEGT.

There are many counts of this clone. The chain employs TRBV30 and TRBJ1-5, with D possibly TRBD1 on 5 matching bases. The V gene's germline CDR1 is GTSNPN and CDR2 SVGIG (reference sequence). The V gene lost 1 base and the J gene lost 2 bases, with 6 bases spanning the gap. The CDR3 consists of 13 residues. In DNA, the CDR3 is TGTGCCTGGAGTGCAGGGCGCAATCAGCCCCAGCATTTT. It encodes CAWSAGRNQPQHF.

There are many counts of this clone. This rearrangement joins TRBV4-2 to TRBJ1-2, with TRBD1 as a possible D gene (5 bases). CDR3 length: 13 amino acids. The germline V gene encodes CDR1 LGHNA and CDR2 YNFKEQ. Trimming left V 0 bases short and J 10 bases short, with 12 bases between. CDR3 in amino acids: CASSQEPGLPYTF. The CDR3 DNA reads TGTGCCAGCAGCCAAGAGCCGGGACTCCCCTACACCTTC.

This clone was seen ten or more times. The chain recombines TRBV27 with TRBJ2-1; TRBD2 agrees at 15 bases. CDR3 length equals 16 residues. From germline, CDR1 is MNHEY and CDR2 SMNVEV (reference sequence). After removal of 5 bases from V and 6 bases from J, the junction contained 5 bases not matched to a gene. As DNA, the CDR3 is TGTGCCAGCAGTCCAGGGACTAGCGGGAGGTCCAATGAGCAGTTCTTC. The encoded protein is CASSPGTSGRSNEQFF.

This clone was detected ten times or more. The gene calls are TRBV9 and TRBJ1-2, with TRBD1 matching 9 bases. Per germline, CDR1 SGDLS and CDR2 YYNGEE. The CDR3 sequence is 15 residues long. V trimming: 4 bases; J trimming: 8 bases; junction bases outside the gene matches: 12. In nucleotides, the CDR3 is TGTGCCAGCAGCCCCCATCCGGGACAGGGCAGCGGCTACACCTTC. It codes for CASSPHPGQGSGYTF.

In this sample, this clone turned up many times. The chain carries TRBV27 and TRBJ2-7, with D possibly matching TRBD1 (6 bases). Germline V lookup: CDR1 MNHEY, CDR2 SMNVEV (reference sequence). V lost 6 bases to trimming and J lost 0 bases, with 21 bases between them. The CDR3 covers 17 residues. The CDR3, as DNA: TGTGCCAGCAGCTCGTACCCACAGGGCCCGAGCTCCTACGAGCAGTACTTC. It translates to CASSSYPQGPSSYEQYF.

This clone was counted at least ten times. The chain has TRBV6-1 and TRBJ1-2; possible D gene TRBD1, 5 bases. CDR3 length: 15 amino acids. The germline V gene has CDR1 MNHNS and CDR2 SASEGT. Trimming took off 0 bases at V and 5 bases at J, with 13 bases between the two ends. For the CDR3, the DNA is TGTGCCAGCAGTGAAGCGACGCAGGGAAGATATGGCTACACCTTC. This gives the protein CASSEATQGRYGYTF.

This clone was picked up many times. The genes are TRBV18 and TRBJ2-2, with TRBD2 matching 7 bases. CDR3 length: 15 amino acids. Germline V CDR1 and CDR2: KGHSH, LQKENI. V trimming: 3 bases; J trimming: 6 bases; junction bases outside the gene matches: 7. CDR3 loop: CASSPVWEGAGELFF. The CDR3, as DNA: TGTGCCAGCTCACCGGTCTGGGAGGGAGCCGGGGAGCTGTTTTTT.

This clone has ten or more counts. This chain uses TRBV6-5 with TRBJ2-7; TRBD2 matches at 10 bases. Losses at the gene ends were 4 bases for V and 4 bases for J; bases not matched to a gene: 10. This CDR3 is 16 amino acids long. CDR1 and CDR2 (germline): MNHEY, SVGAGI. This CDR3 reads CASSWASGSSLYEQYF. The DNA of the CDR3 is TGTGCCAGCAGTTGGGCTAGCGGGAGTTCCTTATACGAGCAGTACTTC.

This clone was observed at least ten times. The chain recombines TRBV4-1 with TRBJ2-2, with TRBD1 as a possible D gene (5 bases). The CDR3 spans 14 residues. Germline loops: CDR1 MGHRA, CDR2 YSYEKL. V gave up 6 bases and J gave up 1 base, with 9 bases separating them. CDR3 sequence: CASRQGRNTGELFF. The CDR3 DNA sequence: TGCGCCAGCAGGCAGGGTAGGAACACCGGGGAGCTGTTTTTT.

This clone was seen at least ten times. The rearrangement links TRBV20-1 to TRBJ2-7; D uncertain. With 6 bases removed from V and 6 bases from J, the gap between germline ends came to 12 bases. Per the germline V gene, CDR1 is DFQATT and CDR2 is SNEGSKA (reference sequence). This CDR3 spans 11 amino acids. DNA for the CDR3: TGCAGTGCCTCCCGCGTTGGCGAGCAGTACTTC. Translation: CSASRVGEQYF.

This clone was recorded many times. This sequence joins TRBV18 and TRBJ2-3; D gene unclear. CDR1 is KGHSH and CDR2 is LQKENI in the germline V gene. Trimming removed 6 bases at V and 0 bases at J, with 10 bases between. The CDR3 totals 14 residues. This CDR3 reads CASSRMGSTDTQYF. For the CDR3, the DNA is TGTGCCAGCTCCCGGATGGGCAGCACAGATACGCAGTATTTT.

This clone was recorded at least ten times. The chain carries TRBV28 and TRBJ2-1; D possibly corresponds to TRBD1 (8 bases). Per the germline V gene, CDR1 is MDHEN and CDR2 is SYDVKM. V gave up 2 bases and J gave up 4 bases, with 12 bases separating them. The CDR3 length is 15 residues. The CDR3: CASSLNRGGYNEQFF. CDR3 bases: TGTGCCAGCAGTTTAAACAGGGGGGGATACAATGAGCAGTTCTTC.

This clone was observed at least ten times. The rearrangement uses TRBV9 and TRBJ2-1; TRBD2 is a possible D gene (5 bases). Trimming removed 1 base at V and 7 bases at J, with 6 bases between. This CDR3 contains 12 residues. Per the germline V gene, CDR1 is SGDLS and CDR2 is YYNGEE. The CDR3 sequence is CASSVLANEQFF. DNA of the CDR3: TGTGCCAGCAGCGTACTAGCTAATGAGCAGTTCTTC.

This clone was seen ten or more times. The chain joins TRBV9 to TRBJ2-4; D not resolved. Germline CDR1 reads SGDLS; CDR2 reads YYNGEE. This CDR3 has 14 amino acids. V lost 0 bases and J 1 base, leaving 5 bases between the germline ends. CDR3 residues: CASSVGAAKNIQYF. The DNA of the CDR3 is TGTGCCAGCAGCGTAGGAGCGGCCAAAAACATTCAGTACTTC.

This clone showed up many times. The chain employs TRBV5-5 and TRBJ1-3; a possible D gene is TRBD1 (5 bases). The CDR3 contains 15 residues. Trimming took off 2 bases at V and 0 bases at J, with 9 bases between the two ends. In germline, CDR1 is SGHKS, CDR2 YYEKEE (reference sequence). The CDR3 DNA reads TGTGCCAGCAGCTTTGGACATGGCTCTGGAAACACCATATATTTT. It is translated as CASSFGHGSGNTIYF.

This clone was seen many times. The gene calls are TRBV9 and TRBJ2-6, with 8 nucleotides matching TRBD1. Trimming took 3 bases from V and 1 from J; bases not matched to a gene: 0. The germline V gene has CDR1 SGDLS and CDR2 YYNGEE. This CDR3 contains 15 residues. This CDR3 reads CASSGTGSGANVLTF. The CDR3, as DNA: TGTGCCAGCAGCGGGACAGGGTCTGGGGCCAACGTCCTGACTTTC.

This clone was detected many times. The chain couples TRBV27 to TRBJ1-5; unclear D gene. There are 15 residues in the CDR3. Trimming took 2 bases from V and 8 from J, leaving 16 bases between them. Germline values: CDR1 MNHEY, CDR2 SMNVEV (reference sequence). The CDR3 is CASSLRYALIEPQHF. In nucleotides, the CDR3 is TGTGCCAGCAGTTTACGGTATGCTCTTATCGAGCCCCAGCATTTT.